Below, 17 T cell receptor beta chains from the same sample are listed, as sequenced in a study of shared clonotypes between healthy human individuals (TCRdb year 2020). The library was prepared using the immunoSEQ multiplex PCR assay. TCRdb took this table from immuneACCESS and kept in-frame rearrangements with V and J called. Such tables lack part of the clones; where checked against another copy, unresolved V genes explain under half of the gap, and the rest is unexplained. This sample holds more than 400,000 clones; 90% to 97% were observed only once. The ten largest clones add up to about 0.054% of the sample. Sequenced material: naive CD4+ T cells sorted from blood. Taken with the paper, the label for cell subset or site translates to: CD45RA+ positively selected. The receptors originated from a woman aged 25 to 39 in good health.

The chain uses TRBV10-3 and TRBJ1-5, with 8 bases that match TRBD1. After removal of 0 bases from V and 4 bases from J, the junction contained 8 bases not matched to a gene. CDR3 size: 17 residues. From germline, CDR1 is ENHRY and CDR2 SYGVKD. For the CDR3, the DNA is TGTGCCATCAGTGAGTCAAGTAGGACAGGGTCTAATCAGCCCCAGCATTTT. This codes for CAISESSRTGSNQPQHF.

The chain uses TRBV19 and TRBJ2-2; 7 nucleotides align to TRBD1. The CDR3 has 13 residues. V lost 5 bases and J lost 4; bases outside the gene matches: 1. CDR1 is LNHDA and CDR2 is SQIVND in the germline V gene (reference sequence). CDR3 loop: CASSGQVTGELFF. The CDR3 DNA reads TGTGCCAGTAGTGGACAGGTCACCGGGGAGCTGTTTTTT.

The chain couples TRBV7-2 to TRBJ2-7; D possibly corresponds to TRBD2 (6 bases). The length of the CDR3 is 14 residues. CDR1 and CDR2 from the germline V gene are SGHTA and FQGNSA. V was trimmed by 3 bases and J by 9 bases, leaving 18 bases between them. CDR3 sequence: CASSFSSDHIGQYF. For the CDR3, the DNA is TGTGCCAGCAGCTTTTCTAGCGACCACATCGGGCAGTACTTC.

The rearrangement links TRBV9 to TRBJ1-4; no clear D gene. Germline CDR1 SGDLS, CDR2 YYNGEE. This CDR3 is built from 15 residues. The germline V and J ends were trimmed by 4 bases and 7 bases, with 17 bases remaining between them. CDR3 loop: CASSPPSGEAEKLFF. The CDR3, as DNA: TGTGCCAGCAGCCCGCCCTCGGGTGAGGCTGAAAAACTGTTTTTT.

This chain joins TRBV28 and TRBJ2-3, with D perhaps TRBD2 (6 bases). This CDR3 comprises 14 residues. Trimming took 6 bases from V and 5 from J, leaving 15 bases between them. Germline values: CDR1 MDHEN, CDR2 SYDVKM. The CDR3 DNA reads as TGTGCCAGCAGGGGGGGTCTAGCGATAGATACGCAGTATTTT. Translated, it gives CASRGGLAIDTQYF.

V and J are TRBV5-1 and TRBJ2-3; D gene unclear. Trimming removed 3 bases from V and 4 bases from J, with 15 bases in between. The CDR3 has 15 amino acids. Looked up from germline, CDR1 is SGHRS and CDR2 is YFSETQ. The CDR3 bases are TGCGCCAGCAGCTCGTCGGTGGGTGGTGCAGATACGCAGTATTTT. Residues: CASSSSVGGADTQYF.

This chain connects TRBV5-4 to TRBJ1-1, with TRBD1 as a possible D gene (5 bases). The length of the CDR3 is 14 residues. V was trimmed by 4 bases and J by 0 bases, leaving 10 bases between them. Germline V gives CDR1 SGHNT, CDR2 YYREEE (reference sequence). The CDR3 sequence is CASSRGQVNTEAFF. In DNA, the CDR3 is TGTGCCAGCAGCCGAGGACAAGTGAACACTGAAGCTTTCTTT.

This rearrangement joins TRBV14 to TRBJ2-1; the match to TRBD2 covers 7 bases. This CDR3 region has 13 residues. The V segment lost 4 bases and the J segment 7 bases; nucleotides outside the gene matches: 4. Germline assignment: CDR1 SGHDN and CDR2 FVKESK. This chain's CDR3 is CASSRGRLNEQFF. The CDR3 DNA follows: TGTGCCAGCAGCCGCGGGAGACTAAATGAGCAGTTCTTC.

This clone was counted a few times. V is TRBV2 and J is TRBJ2-7; a possible D gene is TRBD2 (6 bases). V was clipped by 8 bases and J by 3 bases, with 14 bases between them. From germline, CDR1 is SNHLY and CDR2 FYNNEI. The length of the CDR3 is 13 residues. The DNA of the CDR3 is TGTGCCAGCCTCCGGGACGGGAGCTACGAGCAGTACTTC. Translation gives CASLRDGSYEQYF.

The chain carries TRBV2 and TRBJ2-5; the D gene is possibly TRBD1 (5 bases). The CDR3 spans 13 residues. CDR1 is SNHLY and CDR2 is FYNNEI in the germline V gene. V was shortened by 6 bases and J by 3 bases, with 11 bases between the two germline ends. This chain's CDR3 is CASRESGKETQYF. CDR3 DNA sequence: TGTGCCAGCAGGGAATCAGGGAAAGAGACCCAGTACTTC. The full variable domain, with the rest looked up from reference TRBV2 and TRBJ2-5, is EPEVTQTPSHQVTQMGQEVILRCVPISNHLYFYWYRQILGQKVEFLVSFYNNEISEKSEIFDDQFSVERPDGSNFTLKIRSTKLEDSAMYFCASRESGKETQYFGPGTRLLVL.

This clone came up once. This chain joins TRBV5-1 and TRBJ1-1; D ambiguous. Deletions cut 0 bases from V and 5 bases from J, with 8 bases between. The germline CDR1 and CDR2 sequences are SGHRS and YFSETQ. There are 13 residues in the CDR3. The DNA of the CDR3 is TGCGCCAGCAGCTTGGTTACAGCAACTGAAGCTTTCTTT. Translated: CASSLVTATEAFF.

The chain uses TRBV7-2 and TRBJ2-7, with D tentatively TRBD1 (6 bases). The CDR3 covers 14 residues. V dropped 5 bases and J dropped 2 bases, with 13 bases sitting between them. The germline CDR1 and CDR2 sequences are SGHTA and FQGNSA. The CDR3: CASSPWTVTYEQYF. CDR3 sequence (DNA): TGTGCCAGCAGCCCCTGGACAGTAACCTACGAGCAGTACTTC.

The J gene is TRBJ2-3, the V gene TRBV6-6; 9 bases agree with TRBD2. Per germline, CDR1 MNHNY and CDR2 SVGAGI (reference sequence). V was pared by 4 bases and J by 7 bases, with 6 bases of the junction left unmatched. CDR3 size: 14 residues. Here the CDR3 DNA reads TGTGCCAGCAGTTTGAGCGGGAGGTCGAATACGCAGTATTTT. It translates to CASSLSGRSNTQYF.

The chain links TRBV5-1 to TRBJ1-6, with D possibly TRBD1 on 5 matching bases. Trimming took 3 bases from V and 8 from J, leaving 18 bases between them. CDR1 and CDR2 (germline): SGHRS, YFSETQ. CDR3 length: 16 residues. The CDR3 loop reads CASSWGYGGVDSPLHF. CDR3 coding DNA: TGCGCCAGCAGCTGGGGATACGGGGGAGTGGATTCACCCCTCCACTTT.

Notes on this clone: In the same sample, other DNA sequences code for this CDR3. The V and J genes are TRBV2 and TRBJ1-2; D may be TRBD1 (5 bases). This CDR3 is 13 amino acids long. From germline, CDR1 is SNHLY and CDR2 FYNNEI. The CDR3 DNA sequence: TGTGCTGGATCGGTTCAGGGAAACTATGGCTACACCTTC. Translating gives CAGSVQGNYGYTF.

About this clone: This sample also contains other DNA sequences that code for the same CDR3. In DNA form, the CDR3 reads TGCGCCAGCAGCTTGGGGGCGGGAGACACTGAAGCTTTCTTT. Amino acids: CASSLGAGDTEAFF. The chain carries TRBV5-1 and TRBJ1-1; D uncertain. V dropped 0 bases and J dropped 3 bases, with 9 bases sitting between them. Germline V lookup: CDR1 SGHRS, CDR2 YFSETQ. This CDR3 has 14 residues.

The gene calls are TRBV27 and TRBJ2-7; D perhaps matches TRBD1 (6 bases). V shed 3 bases and J shed 12 bases, with 18 bases lying between them. CDR3 length: 13 residues. From germline, CDR1 is MNHEY and CDR2 SMNVEV (reference sequence). The CDR3, as DNA: TGTGCCAGCAGTTTTAGTGGGGGCCCCAGCCGGTACTTC. This gives the protein CASSFSGGPSRYF.